The present T cell receptor beta chain was sequenced within a study of beta chain features in type 1 diabetes. Study context: All samples together contributed 90 million to 110 million sorted cells for examination.

The authors reverse transcribed all of the isolated RNA, so sequencing captured expressed TCRB transcripts. Generated by immunoSEQ multiplex PCR, the TCRdb table keeps only in-frame clones and is missing some. This sample has a few hundred thousand clones, with roughly an eighth found just once. General study results and limits: Sequencing used cDNA, and cells with high TCR expression could therefore be over-represented. In all four CD4+ subsets, TCRB CDR3 length was significantly, moderately reduced in type 1 diabetes. Shorter templates might be favored by PCR, and equally so in patients and in controls.

This clone was counted a few times. Antigen unknown. CDR1 is SEHNR and CDR2 is FQNEAQ in the germline V gene (reference sequence). V was shortened by 0 bases and J by 8 bases, with 7 bases between the two germline ends. The CDR3 consists of 12 residues. The sequence derives from a woman in her late teens or twenties with type 1 diabetes. Sequencing input: naive CD4+ T cells from blood. The chain links TRBV7-9 to TRBJ1-2; tentatively, D is TRBD1 (5 bases). The CDR3 DNA follows: TGTGCCAGCAGCTTAGCACAGGTCGGCTACACCTTC. It yields the protein CASSLAQVGYTF. Looking up the rest from reference TRBV7-9 and TRBJ1-2 gives the full variable domain: DTGVSQNPRHKITKRGQNVTFRCDPISEHNRLYWYRQTLGQGPEFLTYFQNEAQLEKSRLLSDRFSAERPKGSFSTLEIQRTEQGDSAMYLCASSLAQVGYTFGSGTRLTVV.